This T cell receptor beta chain is from a study of blood T cell repertoires in COVID-19. Original processing notes: How many nucleated cells were present was estimated from reference gene primer amplification. Some clones are missing from TCRdb's copy, which holds only in-frame ones; the method was immunoSEQ multiplex PCR. V, J and clone size are those of that table, while D and trimming were read from the DNA. The sample shows 110,000 to 150,000 clones, approximately 83% of them seen only once. Sequencing input: peripheral blood. The TCR sequence derives from a woman of 80 years or more with acute or convalescent COVID-19.

CDR3 sequence (DNA): TGTGCCAGCTCTTCCGGGGGCTATGGCTACACCTTC. Translating gives CASSSGGYGYTF. The rearrangement links TRBV18 to TRBJ1-2, with a tentative D call TRBD1 (5 bases). The CDR3 consists of 12 residues. With 6 bases removed from V and 4 bases from J, the gap between germline ends came to 9 bases. In germline, CDR1 is KGHSH, CDR2 LQKENI.